The 21 T cell receptor beta chains below all came from one sample that was sequenced in a study of blood T cell repertoires in COVID-19. Produced via immunoSEQ multiplex PCR; TCRdb's table is partial and in-frame only. This table has roughly 88,000 clones, around 80% appearing once. Sequencing used peripheral blood. These receptors were collected from a woman aged 80 or over with acute or convalescent COVID-19.

V is TRBV6-5 and J is TRBJ1-2, with 7 bases that match TRBD1. The trim removed 6 bases at V and 8 bases at J, leaving 9 bases unmatched. The CDR3 sequence is 13 residues long. Germline CDR1 is MNHEY and CDR2 is SVGAGI. The CDR3 protein is CASRIDRVEGYTF. CDR3 nucleotides: TGTGCCAGCAGGATAGACAGGGTTGAGGGCTACACCTTC.

The V call is TRBV6-5, the J call TRBJ1-5, with D perhaps matching TRBD1 (6 bases). Trimming shortened V by 6 bases and J by 6 bases, and 12 bases separated the two germline ends. CDR3 length: 13 amino acids. Germline V gene sequence: CDR1 MNHEY, CDR2 SVGAGI. CDR3 amino acids: CASRLGGGQPQHF. Here the CDR3 DNA reads TGTGCCAGCAGACTAGGGGGGGGTCAGCCCCAGCATTTT.

V and J are TRBV16 and TRBJ2-1, with 11 nucleotides matching TRBD1. V gave up 2 bases and J gave up 0 bases; unmatched junction bases: 9. This CDR3 contains 19 residues. The V gene's germline CDR1 is KGHSY and CDR2 FQNENV. CDR3 in amino acids: CASSQLGQGEFGSYNEQFF. Written as DNA, the CDR3 is TGTGCCAGCAGCCAACTGGGACAGGGGGAGTTTGGCTCCTACAATGAGCAGTTCTTC.

V and J are TRBV10-1 and TRBJ2-1; 7 nucleotides agree with TRBD2. The V and J ends lost 4 bases and 7 bases, in that order; junction bases with no gene match: 13. The CDR3 consists of 16 residues. Germline lookup yields CDR1 WNHNN and CDR2 SYGVQD (reference sequence). The CDR3 protein is CASSAAGVASGNEQFF. Written as DNA, the CDR3 is TGCGCCAGCAGTGCCGCGGGGGTCGCGTCGGGGAATGAGCAGTTCTTC.

This clone turned up a few times. CDR3 DNA sequence: TGTGCCAGCAGTGAAGTCCCACAGGGAGATTATGGCTACACCTTC. Translation gives CASSEVPQGDYGYTF. This chain uses TRBV6-1 with TRBJ1-2; TRBD1 might be the D (6 bases). Germline assignment: CDR1 MNHNS and CDR2 SASEGT. The CDR3 has 15 amino acids. V gave up 1 base and J gave up 5 bases, with 14 bases separating them.

This chain joins TRBV27 and TRBJ2-7, with 8 bases fitting TRBD1. Germline CDR1 is MNHEY and CDR2 is SMNVEV (reference sequence). The CDR3 sequence is 14 residues long. Trimming removed 5 bases from V and 0 bases from J; junction bases left unmatched: 3. The CDR3 loop is CASSPTGGSYEQYF. The CDR3 DNA is TGTGCCAGCAGTCCTACAGGGGGCTCCTACGAGCAGTACTTC.

J is TRBJ2-1 and V is TRBV7-2; 7 nucleotides match TRBD1. Germline loops: CDR1 SGHTA, CDR2 FQGNSA. CDR3 length: 16 residues. V shed 1 base, J shed 7 bases, and the junction held 10 bases outside the gene matches. This chain's CDR3 is CASSLVSTGVLNEQFF. As DNA, the CDR3 is TGTGCCAGCAGCTTAGTCAGTACAGGGGTCTTAAATGAGCAGTTCTTC.

The chain combines TRBV19 with TRBJ1-5, with TRBD1 matching over 7 bases. V was clipped by 4 bases and J by 1 base; unmatched bases: 4. Germline V CDR1 and CDR2: LNHDA, SQIVND (reference sequence). The CDR3 spans 15 residues. This CDR3 is CASSTNRGSNQPQHF. CDR3 DNA sequence: TGTGCCAGTAGTACAAACAGGGGCAGCAATCAGCCCCAGCATTTT.

Only one count was recorded for this clone. The chain carries TRBV6-5 and TRBJ1-3; 10 bases agree with TRBD1. The CDR3 has 16 amino acids. CDR1 and CDR2 (germline): MNHEY, SVGAGI. V was pared by 4 bases and J by 6 bases, with 9 bases of the junction left unmatched. CDR3 nucleotides: TGTGCCAGCAGTTCTCCGGGACAGGGGCACCCAAACACCATATATTTT. This codes for CASSSPGQGHPNTIYF.

This clone was seen only a few times. The chain links TRBV7-2 to TRBJ1-3, with D uncertain. The CDR3 is made up of 13 amino acids. Germline V gives CDR1 SGHTA, CDR2 FQGNSA. V lost 3 bases and J lost 7, with 10 bases in between. This CDR3 is CASSLEGANTIYF. CDR3 in DNA: TGTGCCAGCAGCTTGGAGGGTGCGAACACCATATATTTT. The entire variable domain, with the rest obtained from reference TRBV7-2 and TRBJ1-3, is as follows: GAGVSQSPSNKVTEKGKDVELRCDPISGHTALYWYRQSLGQGLEFLIYFQGNSAPDKSGLPSDRFSAERTGGSVSTLTIQRTQQEDSAVYLCASSLEGANTIYFGEGSWLTVV.

This clone has only one observation. The V and J genes are TRBV7-9 and TRBJ2-1; 13 bases fit TRBD2. CDR3 length: 17 residues. The J segment lost 8 bases and the V segment lost 5 bases, leaving 12 bases of the junction unmatched. Germline CDR1 reads SEHNR; CDR2 reads FQNEAQ (reference sequence). The CDR3 DNA reads TGTGCCAGCAGCCAACCCCGGGGAGGACTAGCGGGGGATGAGCAGTTCTTC. Translating gives CASSQPRGGLAGDEQFF.

This chain links TRBV9 with TRBJ2-2, with D hard to call. The CDR3 loop spans 16 amino acids. Germline V CDR1 and CDR2: SGDLS, YYNGEE. Trimming took off 0 bases at V and 2 bases at J, with 11 bases between the two ends. CDR3 DNA: TGTGCCAGCAGCGTAGGGTACAGATCCAACACCGGGGAGCTGTTTTTT. It codes for CASSVGYRSNTGELFF.

DNA of the CDR3: TGTGCCAGTAGTCCTGAGGACAGACCCAACTATGGCTACACCTTC. Translating gives CASSPEDRPNYGYTF. The chain recombines TRBV19 with TRBJ1-2; D is perhaps TRBD1 (6 bases). Germline assignment: CDR1 LNHDA and CDR2 SQIVND (reference sequence). The CDR3 has 15 residues. The germline V and J ends were trimmed by 5 bases and 2 bases, with 15 bases remaining between them.

As regards this clone: This same CDR3 is encoded by further DNA sequences in the sample. The chain employs TRBV5-1 and TRBJ2-3; 9 nucleotides agree with TRBD2. Trimming cost V 2 bases and J 1 base; bases outside gene matches: 2. The germline V gene has CDR1 SGHRS and CDR2 YFSETQ. This CDR3 region has 15 residues. The CDR3 loop is CASSLSSGGTDTQYF. The DNA of the CDR3 is TGCGCCAGCAGCTTATCTAGCGGGGGCACAGATACGCAGTATTTT.

CDR3 nucleotide sequence: TGCAGCGTTGAAGATCTTACAGGAAGGTATGGCTACACCTTC. Residues: CSVEDLTGRYGYTF. The chain couples TRBV29-1 to TRBJ1-2; TRBD1 is a possible D gene (5 bases). The CDR3 has 14 amino acids. CDR1 SQVTM and CDR2 ANQGSEA come from the germline V gene. Trimming removed 0 bases at V and 5 bases at J, with 13 bases between. The full variable domain, its missing parts supplied by reference TRBV29-1 and TRBJ1-2, is SAVISQKPSRDICQRGTSLTIQCQVDSQVTMMFWYRQQPGQSLTLIATANQGSEATYESGFVIDKFPISRPNLTFSTLTVSNMSPEDSSIYLCSVEDLTGRYGYTFGSGTRLTVV.

The chain couples TRBV19 to TRBJ2-5; 12 bases match TRBD1. CDR1 is LNHDA and CDR2 is SQIVND in the germline V gene (reference sequence). J was trimmed by 5 bases and V by 6 bases; bases with no gene match: 7. This CDR3 has 15 residues. The CDR3 reads CASRTGQGAKETQYF. The CDR3 DNA is TGTGCCAGTAGAACGGGACAGGGGGCGAAGGAGACCCAGTACTTC.

This clone came up a few times. The chain couples TRBV7-2 to TRBJ2-2, with D unclear. V was trimmed by 6 bases and J by 4 bases, leaving 9 bases between them. The CDR3 contains 13 residues. Germline V gene data show CDR1 as SGHTA and CDR2 as FQGNSA. CDR3 region: CASRQRGTGELFF. DNA for the CDR3: TGTGCCAGCAGGCAGCGAGGCACCGGGGAGCTGTTTTTT.

The chain links TRBV6-5 to TRBJ1-5, with a weak D call TRBD1 (6 bases). The V gene lost 5 bases and the J gene lost 7 bases, with 12 bases spanning the gap. Germline lookup yields CDR1 MNHEY and CDR2 SVGAGI. This CDR3 is built from 13 residues. The CDR3 coding sequence is TGTGCCAGCAGTCTAGGGGGTATCCAGCCCCAGCATTTT. The encoded protein is CASSLGGIQPQHF.

The sample holds one count of this clone. The chain combines TRBV3-1 (or the pseudogene TRBV3-2) with TRBJ2-2, with D hard to call. The V and J ends lost 0 bases and 6 bases respectively, with 17 bases between them. The length of the CDR3 is 17 residues. Germline-derived CDR1 and CDR2 are LGHDT and YNNKEL (reference sequence). The chain's CDR3 is CASSQEVASLRSGELFF. DNA of the CDR3: TGTGCCAGCAGCCAAGAGGTGGCCTCCCTCCGCTCCGGGGAGCTGTTTTTT.

The chain has TRBV2 and TRBJ2-2; 9 nucleotides agree with TRBD2. J was trimmed by 1 base and V by 7 bases; bases with no gene match: 4. Germline V gene lookup returns CDR1 SNHLY and CDR2 FYNNEI. The length of the CDR3 is 15 residues. The CDR3 sequence: CASILAGWNTGELFF. The DNA of the CDR3 is TGTGCCAGCATCCTAGCGGGATGGAACACCGGGGAGCTGTTTTTT.

The V gene is TRBV7-8, the J gene TRBJ1-6; D unresolved. Germline V lookup: CDR1 SGHVS, CDR2 FQNEAQ. CDR3 length equals 15 residues. Deletions cut 2 bases from V and 7 bases from J, with 12 bases between. Here the CDR3 reads CASSLSSRGNSPLHF. The CDR3, as DNA: TGTGCCAGCAGCTTATCTAGTCGAGGGAATTCACCCCTCCACTTT.